These T cell receptor beta chains were read from a single sample in a study of Ad26.COV2.S vaccination and SARS-CoV-2 variants. The method was immunoSEQ multiplex PCR; TCRdb's version includes in-frame clones alone and lacks a portion of them. This table has a few hundred thousand clones, 83% appearing once. Specimen: peripheral blood, collected in a trial of Ad26.COV2.S vaccine versus placebo. The receptors derive from a person between 18 and 65 years old who received the Ad26.COV2.S COVID-19 vaccine or a placebo. Each CDR3 is given with its conserved first and last residue. The order of the fields is D gene, J gene, clone size, V gene, CDR3 DNA, CDR3 protein. A D gene is named only where the DNA matches it firmly. Rows give clone size only sometimes, using once, few, many, or a class for an expanded clone.

>NA|TRBJ2-7|NA|TRBV6-1
TGTGCCAGCAGTGAAGTAATTTCCGGAGGAGACTACGAGCAGTACTTC
CASSEVISGGDYEQYF
>TRBD1|TRBJ2-2|NA|TRBV2
TGTGCCAGCAGTCCCGAAACAGGGGGCACCGGGGAGCTGTTTTTT
CASSPETGGTGELFF
>NA|TRBJ2-5|NA|TRBV6-2/TRBV6-3
TGTGCCAGCAGTCTGAGCAAGACCCAGTACTTC
CASSLSKTQYF
>TRBD2|TRBJ2-7|once|TRBV11-3
TGTGCCAGCAGCTTGGCGGGAGCTCCGAACGAGCAGTACTTC
CASSLAGAPNEQYF
>NA|TRBJ2-1|once|TRBV7-9
TGTGCCAGCAGCTTGGGACCGGCTCATGAGCAGTTCTTC
CASSLGPAHEQFF
>NA|TRBJ2-2|NA|TRBV3-1/TRBV3-2
TGTGCCAGCAGCCCCCACGGGGGAGCCGGGGAGCTGTTTTTT
CASSPHGGAGELFF
>NA|TRBJ1-2|NA|TRBV5-6
TGTGCCAGCAGCTTGTGGGCTAACTATGGCTACACCTTC
CASSLWANYGYTF
>TRBD1|TRBJ2-5|NA|TRBV10-3
TGTGCCATCAGCTCCGGGACAGGGGATTTGGAGACCCAGTACTTC
CAISSGTGDLETQYF
>NA|TRBJ2-7|NA|TRBV10-2
TGCGCCAGCAGTGAGCAGAGGGTCCTTGACTACGAGCAGTACTTC
CASSEQRVLDYEQYF
>TRBD1|TRBJ1-5|NA|TRBV2
TGTGCCAGCAGTTTACAGGGGTCGGAGCAGCCCCAGCATTTT
CASSLQGSEQPQHF
>NA|TRBJ1-3|NA|TRBV7-9
TGTGCCAGCAGCTTGACGGGATCTGGAAACACCATATATTTT
CASSLTGSGNTIYF
>TRBD2|TRBJ2-1|NA|TRBV11-3
TGTGCCAGCAGCCTAGGCGGGGGTTCCTACAATGAGCAGTTCTTC
CASSLGGGSYNEQFF
>NA|TRBJ2-7|once|TRBV12-3/TRBV12-4
TGTGCCAGCAGTTTTTCTACGAGCGAGCAGTACTTC
CASSFSTSEQYF
>TRBD2|TRBJ2-5|few|TRBV7-9
TGTGCCAGCGTCCTCTCCGGGAGGATTGCGGAGACCCAGTACTTC
CASVLSGRIAETQYF
>TRBD2|TRBJ2-1|once|TRBV7-9
TGTGCCAGCAAACTAGCGGGAGTTGGCAATGAGCAGTTCTTC
CASKLAGVGNEQFF
>TRBD2|TRBJ2-1|NA|TRBV2
TGTGCCAGCAGTGAAGAAGGGACTAGCGGGAGCCTAAGGAATGAGCAGTTCTTC
CASSEEGTSGSLRNEQFF
>NA|TRBJ1-1|NA|TRBV6-1
TGTGCCAGCAGTGATGGAAGTTACACTGAAGCTTTCTTT
CASSDGSYTEAFF
>NA|TRBJ1-2|NA|TRBV12-3/TRBV12-4
TGTGCCAGCACCAGGAGGGACGGTGGCTACACCTTC
CASTRRDGGYTF
>NA|TRBJ2-7|few|TRBV5-1
TGCGCCACTCAAGGCCGCTTTTCCTACGAGCAGTACTTC
CATQGRFSYEQYF
>NA|TRBJ2-7|NA|TRBV7-3
TGTGCCAGCAGCTTAGAGGGAGGTACCTACGAGCAGTACTTC
CASSLEGGTYEQYF
>NA|TRBJ1-6|NA|TRBV6-1
TGTGCCAGCAGTGGGCAGCACCCCCGACTAAATAATTCACCCCTCCACTTT
CASSGQHPRLNNSPLHF
>NA|TRBJ1-1|NA|TRBV6-5
TGTGCCAGCAGTTCCGGACATACTGAGGCTGAAGCTTTCTTT
CASSSGHTEAEAFF
>NA|TRBJ2-5|NA|TRBV5-1
TGCGCCAGCAGCTTGGCCGGGACACCCTGGGAGACCCAGTACTTC
CASSLAGTPWETQYF
>NA|TRBJ1-2|few|TRBV6-6
TGTGCCAGCAAGGGCAGTTATAACCTCTATGGCTACACCTTC
CASKGSYNLYGYTF
>TRBD2|TRBJ2-1|NA|TRBV14
TGTGCCAGCAGCCAAGCCCCTAGCGGGACGGAGTTCTTC
CASSQAPSGTEFF
>NA|TRBJ2-1|NA|TRBV28
TGTGCCAGCAGTCATCAAAGGAGAAGCTCCTACAATGAGCAGTTCTTC
CASSHQRRSSYNEQFF
>TRBD2|TRBJ2-3|NA|TRBV9
TGTGCCAGCAGCGCCCTGGGAGGGAGGGCAGATACGCAGTATTTT
CASSALGGRADTQYF
>NA|TRBJ1-2|NA|TRBV6-6
TGTGCCAGCAGAACGGGGGATGGCTATGGCTACACCTTC
CASRTGDGYGYTF
>TRBD2|TRBJ2-2|NA|TRBV6-5
TGTGCCAGCAGTTACGCCGCCAGCGGGAGTATAGGGGAGCTGTTTTTT
CASSYAASGSIGELFF
>TRBD2|TRBJ2-7|NA|TRBV6-5
TGTGCCAGCAGCCGGGCCGGGGGGGAGCAGTACTTC
CASSRAGGEQYF
>TRBD1|TRBJ1-1|once|TRBV24-1
TGTGCCACCAGTGACCCAGGGGGCCGTGCTTTCTTT
CATSDPGGRAFF
>NA|TRBJ2-1|NA|TRBV7-3
TGTGCCAGCGGGCCACGGGTCCGGAATGAGCAGTTCTTC
CASGPRVRNEQFF
>NA|TRBJ1-2|NA|TRBV19
TGTGCCAGTAGTACAGGAAGCCACTATGGCTACACCTTC
CASSTGSHYGYTF
>NA|TRBJ1-4|NA|TRBV5-1
TGCGCCAGCAGCTTGGTGGGGGCAGTTACTGAAAAACTGTTTTTT
CASSLVGAVTEKLFF
>TRBD2|TRBJ2-1|NA|TRBV7-3
TGTGCCAGCAGCTTAAGCGGGGGGGCCGTCAATGAGCAGTTCTTC
CASSLSGGAVNEQFF
>NA|TRBJ2-2|NA|TRBV6-2/TRBV6-3
TGTGCCAGCAGTTACGGGCTTGTAGGGAACACCGGGGAGCTGTTTTTT
CASSYGLVGNTGELFF
>TRBD2|TRBJ2-4|once|TRBV4-1
TGCGCCAGCAGCCAGTATGGACTAGTTAGAAACATTCAGTACTTC
CASSQYGLVRNIQYF
>NA|TRBJ2-1|NA|TRBV30
TGTGCCTGGAGCCTAGCGTCTCCCAACTTGAATGAGCAGTTCTTC
CAWSLASPNLNEQFF
>TRBD1|TRBJ2-7|NA|TRBV6-6
TGTGCCAGCAGTTACGCCGGACAGGGCTACGAGCAGTACTTC
CASSYAGQGYEQYF
>NA|TRBJ1-2|NA|TRBV6-5
TGTGCCAGCAGCAAGACACCCTCCTATGGCTACACCTTC
CASSKTPSYGYTF
>TRBD2|TRBJ2-7|once|TRBV4-3
TGCGCCAGCAGCCAAGGGGGTAGCGGGGGATACGAGCAGTACTTC
CASSQGGSGGYEQYF
>TRBD1|TRBJ2-1|NA|TRBV7-9
TGTGCCAGCAGCTTAGAGACGGGCCTGGGACAGGGGGCCTATGAGCAGTTCTTC
CASSLETGLGQGAYEQFF
>NA|TRBJ2-1|NA|TRBV5-5
TGTGCCAGCAGCTTGGTATGGCAGGGACCGTTGGTCGATGAGCAGTTCTTC
CASSLVWQGPLVDEQFF
>TRBD2|TRBJ2-2|NA|TRBV9
TGTGCCAGCAGCGTGGGCGGGAGGGCCTCCGGGGAGCTGTTTTTT
CASSVGGRASGELFF
>TRBD1|TRBJ2-7|NA|TRBV19
TGTGCCAGTAGAGGTGACAGGGTCTACGAGCAGTACTTC
CASRGDRVYEQYF
>TRBD1|TRBJ2-7|NA|TRBV10-1
TGCGCCAGCAGTGCGGGACAGCCTGCTAGAGAGCAGTACTTC
CASSAGQPAREQYF